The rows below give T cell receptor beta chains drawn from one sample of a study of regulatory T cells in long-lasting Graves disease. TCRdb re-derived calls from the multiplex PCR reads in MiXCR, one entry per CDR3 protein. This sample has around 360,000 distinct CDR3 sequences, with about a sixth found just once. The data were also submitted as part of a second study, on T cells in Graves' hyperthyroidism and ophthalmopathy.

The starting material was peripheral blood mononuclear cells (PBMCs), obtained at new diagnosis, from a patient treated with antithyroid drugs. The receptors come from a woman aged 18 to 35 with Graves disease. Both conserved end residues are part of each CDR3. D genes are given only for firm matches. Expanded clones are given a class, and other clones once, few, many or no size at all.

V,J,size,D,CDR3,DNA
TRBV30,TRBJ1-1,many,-,CAWMVSDEAFF,TGTGCCTGGATGGTGTCTGATGAAGCTTTCTTT
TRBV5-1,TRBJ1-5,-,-,CASSEGGDWWNQPQHF,TGCGCCAGCAGCGAGGGGGGGGATTGGTGGAATCAGCCCCAGCATTTT
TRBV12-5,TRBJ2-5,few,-,CASGLGETQYF,TGTGCTAGTGGTTTGGGGGAGACCCAGTACTTC
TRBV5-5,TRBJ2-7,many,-,CASSLVLVPPGEQYF,TGTGCCAGCAGCTTGGTGTTGGTCCCTCCTGGCGAGCAGTACTTC
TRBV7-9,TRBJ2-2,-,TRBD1,CASSPTDRGLTGELFF,TGTGCCAGCAGCCCTACCGACAGGGGGCTTACCGGGGAGCTGTTTTTT
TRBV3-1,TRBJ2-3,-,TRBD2,CASSRRLAGGPDTQYF,TGTGCCAGCAGCCGCAGACTAGCGGGAGGGCCTGATACGCAGTATTTT
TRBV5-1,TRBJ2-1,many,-,CASSQMASGWSNEQFF,TGCGCCAGCAGCCAAATGGCATCGGGCTGGTCGAATGAGCAGTTCTTC
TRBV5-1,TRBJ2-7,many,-,CASSLEGQLSYEQYF,TGCGCCAGCAGCTTGGAGGGGCAGCTCTCCTACGAGCAGTACTTC
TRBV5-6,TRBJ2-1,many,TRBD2,CASSRRLAGLGNEQFF,TGTGCCAGCAGCCGCCGCCTAGCGGGCCTGGGGAATGAGCAGTTCTTC
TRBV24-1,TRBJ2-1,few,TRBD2,CATSGTSGKMGEQFF,TGTGCCACCAGTGGCACTAGCGGGAAGATGGGTGAGCAGTTCTTC
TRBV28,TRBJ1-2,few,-,CASTLSGAPYGYTF,TGTGCCAGCACCCTTTCGGGGGCCCCCTATGGCTACACCTTC
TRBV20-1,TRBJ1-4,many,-,CSARGPDSFNEKLFF,TGCAGTGCTAGGGGCCCGGACAGCTTTAATGAAAAACTGTTTTTT
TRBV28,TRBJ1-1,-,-,CASKLGEEAFF,TGTGCCAGCAAACTGGGGGAAGAGGCTTTCTTT
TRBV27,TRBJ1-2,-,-,CASSLSGVPLYYGYTF,TGTGCCAGCAGTTTATCAGGTGTCCCCCTCTACTATGGCTACACCTTC
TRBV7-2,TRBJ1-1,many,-,CASSLGQGNIDTEAFF,TGTGCCAGCAGCTTAGGGCAGGGTAATATTGACACTGAAGCTTTCTTT
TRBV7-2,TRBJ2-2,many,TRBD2,CASRKLAGVANTGELFF,TGTGCCAGCAGAAAACTAGCGGGAGTTGCGAACACCGGGGAGCTGTTTTTT
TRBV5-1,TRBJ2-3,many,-,CASRFSSTDTQYF,TGCGCCAGCAGATTCTCGAGCACAGATACGCAGTATTTT
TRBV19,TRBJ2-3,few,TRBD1,CASGSDRGPDTQYF,TGTGCCAGTGGATCGGACAGGGGGCCGGATACGCAGTATTTT
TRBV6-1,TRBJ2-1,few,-,CASSEARLRAGVNEQFF,TGTGCCAGCAGTGAAGCGCGACTAAGGGCAGGGGTCAATGAGCAGTTCTTC
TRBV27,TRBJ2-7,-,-,CASSWGAGAYEQYF,TGTGCCAGCAGTTGGGGGGCAGGAGCCTACGAGCAGTACTTC
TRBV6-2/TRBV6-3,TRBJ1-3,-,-,CASSYLTSVSGNTIYF,TGTGCCAGCAGTTACCTCACCTCGGTCTCTGGAAACACCATATATTTT
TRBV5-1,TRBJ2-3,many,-,CASSLVRGTAADTQYF,TGCGCCAGCAGCTTGGTGCGGGGGACAGCGGCAGATACGCAGTATTTT
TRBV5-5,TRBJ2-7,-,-,CASSQPSNSYEQYF,TGTGCCAGCAGCCAACCATCCAATTCCTACGAGCAGTACTTC
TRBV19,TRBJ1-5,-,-,CASRGESYSNQPQHF,TGTGCCAGTAGGGGGGAGAGTTATAGCAATCAGCCCCAGCATTTT
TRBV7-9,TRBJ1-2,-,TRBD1,CASSFAGGFFNYGYTF,TGTGCCAGCAGCTTCGCAGGGGGCTTCTTTAACTATGGCTACACCTTC
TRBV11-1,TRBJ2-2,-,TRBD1,CASSRSGTGRAGEPFF,TGTGCCAGCAGTAGATCCGGGACAGGGCGGGCCGGGGAGCCGTTTTTT
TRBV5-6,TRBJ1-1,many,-,CASSPDYGAEAFF,TGTGCCAGCAGTCCCGATTATGGCGCTGAAGCTTTCTTT
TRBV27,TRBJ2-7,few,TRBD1,CASSQRQGPYEQYF,TGTGCCAGCAGTCAAAGACAGGGGCCCTACGAGCAGTACTTC
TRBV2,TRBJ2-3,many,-,CASSEAGVASNTQYF,TGTGCCAGCAGTGAAGCCGGAGTAGCCTCAAATACGCAGTATTTT
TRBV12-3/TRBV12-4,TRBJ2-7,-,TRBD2,CASTSGTSGRGALGEQYF,TGTGCCAGCACTTCCGGGACTAGCGGTAGAGGGGCCTTGGGGGAGCAGTACTTC
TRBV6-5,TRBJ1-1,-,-,CASSYSNAAHTEAFF,TGTGCCAGCAGTTACTCGAATGCGGCTCACACTGAAGCTTTCTTT
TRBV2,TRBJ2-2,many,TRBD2,CASSETSGSGGELFF,TGTGCCAGCAGTGAGACTAGCGGGAGTGGCGGGGAGCTGTTTTTT
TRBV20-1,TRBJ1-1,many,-,CTTQSMNTEAFF,TGCACGACACAGAGCATGAACACTGAAGCTTTCTTT